These 2 T cell receptor beta chains share one sample of origin, sequenced in a study of blood T cell repertoires in COVID-19. Assay used: immunoSEQ multiplex PCR; TCRdb lists only in-frame clones, some missing. The table lists some 260,000 clones, around nine tenths of them singletons. Sequencing was performed on peripheral blood. These TCRs come from a woman in her 40s who had recovered from COVID-19.

The CDR3 DNA reads TGTGCCAGTAGTCCGGGACTCGGTATGTGGAGCTCCTACAATGAGCAGTTCTTC. As protein: CASSPGLGMWSSYNEQFF. The rearrangement links TRBV19 to TRBJ2-1; possible D gene TRBD2, 6 bases. Germline V gene data show CDR1 as LNHDA and CDR2 as SQIVND (reference sequence). V was pared by 5 bases and J by 0 bases, with 20 bases between. The CDR3 has 18 amino acids.

V usage is TRBV12-3 or TRBV12-4 and J usage is TRBJ2-5, with D possibly being TRBD1 (6 bases). The V and J ends lost 2 bases and 4 bases respectively, with 8 bases between them. The CDR3 length is 13 residues. DNA of the CDR3: TGTGCCAGCAGTTTAAGAGGGGGAGAGACCCAGTACTTC. Its translation: CASSLRGGETQYF.